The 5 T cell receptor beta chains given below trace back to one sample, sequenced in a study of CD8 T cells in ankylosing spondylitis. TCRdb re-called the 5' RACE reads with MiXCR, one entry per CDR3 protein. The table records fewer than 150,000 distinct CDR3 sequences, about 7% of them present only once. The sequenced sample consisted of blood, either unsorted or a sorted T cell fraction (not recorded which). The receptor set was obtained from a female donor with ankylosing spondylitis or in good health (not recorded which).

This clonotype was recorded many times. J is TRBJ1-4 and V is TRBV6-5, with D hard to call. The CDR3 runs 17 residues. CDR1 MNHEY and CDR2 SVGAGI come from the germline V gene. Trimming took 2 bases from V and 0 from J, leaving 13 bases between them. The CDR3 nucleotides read TGTGCCAGCAGTTACGACGGAGAGCTTGCAACTAATGAAAAACTGTTTTTT. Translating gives CASSYDGELATNEKLFF.

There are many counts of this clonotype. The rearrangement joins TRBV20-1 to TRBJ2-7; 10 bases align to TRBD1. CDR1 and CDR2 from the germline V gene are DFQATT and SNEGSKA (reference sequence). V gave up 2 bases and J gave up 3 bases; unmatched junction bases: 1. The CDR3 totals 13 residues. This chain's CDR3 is CSARRDRGYEQYF. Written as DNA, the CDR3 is TGCAGTGCTAGAAGGGACAGGGGCTACGAGCAGTACTTC.

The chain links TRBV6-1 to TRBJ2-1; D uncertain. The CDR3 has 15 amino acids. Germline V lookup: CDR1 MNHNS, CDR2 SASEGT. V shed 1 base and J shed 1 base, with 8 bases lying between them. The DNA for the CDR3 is TGTGCCAGCAGTGAAGACGGGTTGTCCTACAATGAGCAGTTCTTC. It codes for CASSEDGLSYNEQFF.

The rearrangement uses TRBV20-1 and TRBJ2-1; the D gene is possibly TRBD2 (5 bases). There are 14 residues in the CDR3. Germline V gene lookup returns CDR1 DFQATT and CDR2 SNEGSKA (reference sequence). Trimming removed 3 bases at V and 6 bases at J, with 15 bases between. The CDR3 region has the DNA TGCAGTGCTAGTAAAGCGGTGAATTTCAATGAGCAGTTCTTC. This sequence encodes CSASKAVNFNEQFF.

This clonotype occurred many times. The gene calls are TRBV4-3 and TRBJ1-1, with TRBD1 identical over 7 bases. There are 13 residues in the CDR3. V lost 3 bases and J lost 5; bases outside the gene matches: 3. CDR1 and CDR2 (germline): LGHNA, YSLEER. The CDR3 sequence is CASSQDRSTEAFF. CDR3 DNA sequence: TGCGCCAGCAGCCAGGACAGGTCTACTGAAGCTTTCTTT.